This T cell receptor (beta chain) originates from a study of monozygotic twins with inflammatory bowel disease. Germline V gives CDR1 LNHNV, CDR2 YYDKDF (reference sequence). The CDR3 sequence is 14 residues long. TCRdb re-analyzed the 5' RACE reads; it lists each CDR3 protein once, without DNA. This sample contains about 440,000 distinct CDR3 sequences. The chain combines TRBV15 with TRBJ2-3; the D call from TCRdb, TRBD2, cannot be confirmed without DNA. The source is a human donor with ulcerative colitis or Crohn's disease, or a healthy co-twin of an affected twin (not recorded which). The sample consisted of blood. The CDR3 protein is CATRPSGSTDTQYF. Using reference TRBV15 and TRBJ2-3 for the parts outside the CDR3, the full variable domain is DAMVIQNPRYQVTQFGKPVTLSCSQTLNHNVMYWYQQKSSQAPKLLFHYYDKDFNNEADTPDNFQSRRPNTSFCFLDIRSPGLGDTAMYLCATRPSGSTDTQYFGPGTRLTVL.